The 19 T cell receptor beta chains below all came from one sample that was sequenced in a study of blood T cell repertoires in COVID-19. This table comes from immunoSEQ multiplex PCR, and its TCRdb copy is limited to in-frame clones, with some not included. The sample records about 65,000 clones, 85% to 95% being singletons. Material: peripheral blood. Source of these receptors: a man in his sixties or seventies with active COVID-19.

This sequence joins TRBV5-4 and TRBJ2-4; D not certain. The CDR3 length is 11 residues. Germline V gene sequence: CDR1 SGHNT, CDR2 YYREEE (reference sequence). V was clipped by 4 bases and J by 7 bases, with 6 bases between them. CDR3 coding DNA: TGTGCCAGCAGCGGCGGTAACATTCAGTACTTC. Its translation is CASSGGNIQYF.

This rearrangement joins TRBV28 to TRBJ1-2; 10 nucleotides agree with TRBD1. The V segment lost 5 bases and the J segment 4 bases; nucleotides outside the gene matches: 13. The CDR3 runs 17 residues. CDR1 MDHEN and CDR2 SYDVKM come from the germline V gene. CDR3: CASSPPSPGTGVYGYTF. The CDR3 DNA sequence: TGTGCCAGCAGTCCCCCCTCCCCCGGGACAGGGGTCTATGGCTACACCTTC.

The gene calls are TRBV5-4 and TRBJ2-3, with 8 nucleotides matching TRBD2. CDR1 is SGHNT and CDR2 is YYREEE in the germline V gene (reference sequence). The CDR3 is made up of 15 amino acids. Unmatched junction bases numbered 10, after V lost 3 bases and J lost 7 bases. The CDR3 is CASSSGGGISNTQYF. For the CDR3, the DNA is TGTGCCAGCAGCTCCGGGGGGGGGATCTCGAATACGCAGTATTTT.

The chain is built from TRBV6-1 and TRBJ1-2, with D unclear. Germline V lookup: CDR1 MNHNS, CDR2 SASEGT. Trimming took 2 bases from V and 4 from J, leaving 2 bases between them. This CDR3 contains 11 residues. The CDR3 protein is CASSERYGYTF. CDR3 DNA sequence: TGTGCCAGCAGTGAACGCTATGGCTACACCTTC.

The rearrangement links TRBV6-5 to TRBJ2-7; D perhaps matches TRBD2 (7 bases). Germline assignment: CDR1 MNHEY and CDR2 SVGAGI. The CDR3 extends over 16 amino acids. The ends were cut back, 3 bases at V and 2 bases at J, with 17 bases in the middle. As DNA, the CDR3 is TGTGCCAGCAGTTATGGTGGCGGCGGGGGCACCTACGAGCAGTACTTC. It specifies CASSYGGGGGTYEQYF.

The chain links TRBV14 to TRBJ2-3; TRBD2 matches at 7 bases. Trimming took 4 bases from V and 2 from J; bases not matched to a gene: 3. This CDR3 has 14 amino acids. Germline V gene lookup returns CDR1 SGHDN and CDR2 FVKESK. CDR3 coding DNA: TGTGCCAGCAGCCCGCGGGGGAACACAGATACGCAGTATTTT. It yields the protein CASSPRGNTDTQYF.

The gene calls are TRBV1 and TRBJ2-5; the table's D call, TRBD1, has no DNA check behind it. TRBV1 is a pseudogene locus. The CDR3 length is 12 residues. Here the CDR3 reads CTSSQDRTGKYF. The CDR3 DNA reads TGCACCAGCAGCCAAGATCGTACAGGGAAGTACTTC.

The chain combines TRBV9 with TRBJ2-2; TRBD2 is a possible D gene (5 bases). Trimming left V 3 bases short and J 3 bases short, with 9 bases between. The germline V gene encodes CDR1 SGDLS and CDR2 YYNGEE. The CDR3 is 14 amino acids. CDR3 protein: CASSGTLDTGELFF. The CDR3 nucleotides read TGTGCCAGCAGCGGGACTCTAGACACCGGGGAGCTGTTTTTT.

This chain uses TRBV18 with TRBJ2-1; TRBD1 might be the D (5 bases). Germline V gene data show CDR1 as KGHSH and CDR2 as LQKENI. V was pared by 2 bases and J by 10 bases, with 21 bases between. This CDR3 has 16 amino acids. The CDR3 sequence: CASSPADALRTWEQFF. The CDR3 DNA reads as TGTGCCAGCTCACCAGCCGACGCATTGAGGACATGGGAGCAGTTCTTC.

The V and J genes are TRBV5-1 and TRBJ2-1; D is undetermined. V dropped 0 bases and J dropped 0 bases, with 10 bases sitting between them. In germline, CDR1 is SGHRS, CDR2 YFSETQ. The CDR3 extends over 16 amino acids. The chain's CDR3 is CASSLVGRSSYNEQFF. The CDR3, as DNA: TGCGCCAGCAGCTTGGTTGGAAGGAGCTCCTACAATGAGCAGTTCTTC.

The V call is TRBV9, the J call TRBJ2-2; 12 bases line up with TRBD2. V shed 4 bases and J 6 bases; nucleotides not matched to a gene: 10. The CDR3 loop spans 17 amino acids. CDR1 SGDLS and CDR2 YYNGEE come from the germline V gene. CDR3 protein: CASSRLTSGGQAGELFF. The CDR3 region has the DNA TGTGCCAGCAGCCGACTTACTAGCGGGGGGCAGGCCGGGGAGCTGTTTTTT.

The genes are TRBV27 and TRBJ2-7; 9 positions match TRBD1. The germline V gene has CDR1 MNHEY and CDR2 SMNVEV (reference sequence). With 5 bases clipped from V and 5 bases from J, the junction kept 10 bases outside the gene matches. This CDR3 contains 15 residues. CDR3 loop: CASSTTGTGSHEQYV. The CDR3 region has the DNA TGTGCCAGCAGTACGACCGGGACAGGGTCCCACGAGCAGTACGTC.

This rearrangement joins TRBV19 to TRBJ2-5, with D perhaps matching TRBD2 (6 bases). The germline V gene encodes CDR1 LNHDA and CDR2 SQIVND (reference sequence). Trimming shortened V by 7 bases and J by 5 bases, and 17 bases separated the two germline ends. The CDR3 has 14 residues. The DNA for the CDR3 is TGTGCCAGTAAGGATAGCGGCGGACGGGAGACCCAGTACTTC. Translated: CASKDSGGRETQYF.

The chain links TRBV14 to TRBJ2-3, with 8 bases fitting TRBD1. This CDR3 has 19 residues. Unmatched junction bases numbered 15, after V lost 2 bases and J lost 2 bases. Germline values: CDR1 SGHDN, CDR2 FVKESK. CDR3 sequence reads: CASSQFPIQPGQDTDTQYF. DNA for the CDR3: TGTGCCAGCAGCCAATTCCCAATTCAACCGGGACAGGACACAGATACGCAGTATTTT.

The chain has TRBV11-3 and TRBJ1-3; 7 positions match TRBD1. Per the germline V gene, CDR1 is SGHNT and CDR2 is YENEEA. The trim removed 2 bases at V and 0 bases at J, leaving 7 bases unmatched. This CDR3 is 17 amino acids long. CDR3 in amino acids: CASSLMTGLPSGNTIYF. CDR3 sequence (DNA): TGTGCCAGCAGCTTAATGACAGGGCTCCCCTCTGGAAACACCATATATTTT.

The chain links TRBV7-3 to TRBJ2-3; D is uncertain. V lost 0 bases to trimming and J lost 2 bases, with 6 bases between them. The CDR3 totals 14 residues. Germline V gives CDR1 SGHTA, CDR2 FQGTGA. CDR3 in DNA: TGTGCCAGCAGCTTAACGGGCCCCACAGATACGCAGTATTTT. Translating gives CASSLTGPTDTQYF.

The V gene is TRBV6-2 or TRBV6-3, the J gene TRBJ1-2; 9 bases fit TRBD1. Trimming at V came to 0 bases and at J to 8 bases, leaving 7 bases not matched to a gene. CDR1 and CDR2 from the germline V gene are MNHEY and SVGEGT. The CDR3 spans 15 residues. CDR3 sequence reads: CASSYSAGQGRGYTF. The CDR3 DNA is TGTGCCAGCAGTTACTCGGCGGGACAGGGTCGCGGCTACACCTTC.

V is TRBV6-2 or TRBV6-3 and J is TRBJ2-2; D is possibly TRBD2 (6 bases). CDR3 length equals 15 residues. The germline V gene encodes CDR1 MNHEY and CDR2 SVGEGT. The V and J ends lost 4 bases and 1 base respectively, with 10 bases between them. As DNA, the CDR3 is TGTGCCAGCAGTTCTCTAGCGTGGAACACCGGGGAGCTGTTTTTT. It translates to CASSSLAWNTGELFF.

The gene calls are TRBV11-2 and TRBJ1-2; 8 positions agree with TRBD1. Germline V gives CDR1 SGHAT, CDR2 FQNNGV. This CDR3 contains 15 residues. The J segment lost 4 bases and the V segment lost 0 bases, leaving 4 bases of the junction unmatched. CDR3 DNA sequence: TGTGCCAGCAGCTTAGATCTGACAGGGGCCTATGGCTACACCTTC. Translated, it gives CASSLDLTGAYGYTF.